This TCR beta chain was captured by sequencing in a study of tumor-infiltrating lymphocytes in primary liver carcinoma (dated by TCRdb to about 2017). A note on the overall study: Between late 2015 and March 2016, five patients in China with histopathologically diagnosed primary liver carcinoma had their tumors surgically resected. Of the five patients (three men and two women, aged 30 to 69 years), four had hepatocellular carcinoma and one had combined HCC and intrahepatic cholangiocarcinoma. Tumors of the five patients were stage T1-T3 N0M0 with maximum diameters of roughly 4.2 to 10 cm. Each sample produced roughly 3.5 to 7.13 million productive TCRbeta reads, and read depth showed no significant difference between tissue types. TCRbeta repertoire sequencing, expression microarrays and whole-exome sequencing were combined in the study across five regions of each liver tumor, with adjacent normal tissue and blood also included. A total of 35 or so specimens from 5 patients went through TCRbeta repertoire sequencing, namely 25 tumor regions, 5 adjacent noncancerous liver tissues and 5 peripheral blood samples. Reproducibility between technical replicate repertoires was high, with correlation coefficients above 0.95 and mean shared-clone rates roughly 0.87.

Blood RNA was extracted from unsorted whole blood using TRIzol reagent, and germline DNA was obtained with the DNeasy Blood & Tissue kit. At the time of sampling, the patients were treatment-naive and had chronic HBV infection. Roughly 3.9 milliliters of peripheral blood were collected into K2EDTA tubes before surgery. A constant-region primer and ProtoScript II reverse transcriptase were used to reverse-transcribe TCRbeta-specific cDNA from about 530 ng total RNA. The TCRbeta libraries were prepared through three rounds of nested multiplex PCR following a slightly modified ARM-PCR procedure. Each of the first two PCR rounds ran for 9 to 10 cycles using multiplex TRBV1-TRBV30 forward primers together with a Cbeta reverse primer. Sample barcodes and Illumina adapters were added in a final 25-cycle PCR using Deep VentR polymerase. Before sequencing, amplicons of 200-500 bp were gel-purified using a QIAquick gel extraction kit. TCRbeta amplicons were sequenced on an Illumina HiSeq 2500 with 250-bp paired-end reads. Per the source publication's procedure: To recover full CDR3 sequences, reads were quality-trimmed using Trimmomatic v0.33 and paired reads were then merged using FLASH v1.2.11. V, D and J germline segments were assigned to the rearranged TCRbeta sequences using MiGEC v1.2.1b. Clonotype statistics and Shannon-Wiener diversity indices were computed with VDJtools v1.0.0. To cut down on sampling bias, every analysis after diversity analysis relied on just the 250 most abundant clonotypes from each sample. In TCRdb, the public reads were trimmed at Q25 with fastp and aligned with MiXCR, with productive beta chains retained. Entries are consolidated by CDR3 protein sequence, retaining the most common genes and DNA. These V and J calls rely on TCRdb rather than the paper's analysis. The sample has fewer than 400,000 distinct CDR3 sequences on record, 45% to 70% of them singletons. The top ten clonotypes cover over 15% of the sample.

The sample holds many counts of this clonotype. The clone's antigen remains unknown. No base quality values were provided; no much bigger clone lies one nucleotide off. The V and J ends are trimmed by 8 bases and 4 bases, leaving 8 bases between them. The CDR3 spans 11 residues, from the cysteine through the phenylalanine. Of the read, only the CDR3 DNA is kept; its 33 bases are in frame from base 1. The research as a whole found: Only the TCR beta chain was sequenced, which likely underestimates true repertoire diversity because unpaired alpha chains were not captured. Bulk unsorted samples precluded comparing CD4+ and CD8+ T cell repertoires. With just a handful of patients in the study, the authors point out that the findings should be validated in a larger study. The top 250 clones accounted for a significantly greater share of the repertoire in tumors than in blood (p = 0.039). Consistent with antigen-driven expansion, pairs of tumor regions showed higher repertoire overlap (mean roughly 36%) than either tumor-adjacent pairs (approximately 17%) or tumor-blood pairs (approximately 15%).

The receptor was derived from a woman in her twenties or thirties with primary liver carcinoma and hepatitis B virus infection. Sequenced input: peripheral blood. The sequence is built from TRBV12-3 or TRBV12-4 and TRBJ2-5, with TRBD1 tentatively as D gene (6 bases match). CDR3 protein: CASGGLETQYF. The DNA sequence is as follows: TGTGCCAGCGGGGGCTTAGAGACCCAGTACTTC.